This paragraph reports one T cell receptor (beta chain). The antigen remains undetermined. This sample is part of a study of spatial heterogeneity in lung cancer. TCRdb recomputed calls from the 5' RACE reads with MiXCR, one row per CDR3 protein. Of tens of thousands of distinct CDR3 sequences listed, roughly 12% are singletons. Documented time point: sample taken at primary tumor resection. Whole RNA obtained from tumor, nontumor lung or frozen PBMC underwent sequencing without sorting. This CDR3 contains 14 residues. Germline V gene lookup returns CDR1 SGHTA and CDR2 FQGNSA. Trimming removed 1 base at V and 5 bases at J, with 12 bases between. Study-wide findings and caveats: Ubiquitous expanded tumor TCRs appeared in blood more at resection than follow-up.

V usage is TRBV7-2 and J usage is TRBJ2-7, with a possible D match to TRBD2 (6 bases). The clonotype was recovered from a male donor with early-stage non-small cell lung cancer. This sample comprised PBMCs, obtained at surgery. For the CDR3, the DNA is TGTGCCAGCAGCTTAGAGGTAGCGGTTAACGAGCAGTACTTC. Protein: CASSLEVAVNEQYF.